The entry below describes one T cell receptor (beta chain). No antigen is known for it. This specimen belongs to a study of T cells in Graves' hyperthyroidism and ophthalmopathy. Amplified TCR beta CDR3 regions derived from RNA transcripts. Using the HTBI primer set, a first-round RT-PCR was run on the TCR CDR3. TCRdb called the multiplex PCR reads again in MiXCR, with one record for every CDR3 protein. The sample lists around 620,000 distinct CDR3 sequences, about 14% seen once, with more than 6% in the top ten. Fresh peripheral blood, about 10 ml of it, supplied the PBMCs. General study points: The model anticipated ophthalmopathy a median approximately six months pre-onset.

Germline CDR1 and CDR2: SGDLS and YYNGEE. This CDR3 region has 15 residues. V was clipped by 4 bases and J by 7 bases, with 15 bases between them. Material: blood. This receptor was obtained from a woman aged 18-30 years with Graves' ophthalmopathy. V gene TRBV9 combines with J gene TRBJ1-6; the D gene is possibly TRBD1 (6 bases). CDR3 residues: CASSPRWTANSPLHF. The CDR3, as DNA: TGTGCCAGCAGCCCTCGATGGACAGCCAATTCACCCCTCCACTTT.